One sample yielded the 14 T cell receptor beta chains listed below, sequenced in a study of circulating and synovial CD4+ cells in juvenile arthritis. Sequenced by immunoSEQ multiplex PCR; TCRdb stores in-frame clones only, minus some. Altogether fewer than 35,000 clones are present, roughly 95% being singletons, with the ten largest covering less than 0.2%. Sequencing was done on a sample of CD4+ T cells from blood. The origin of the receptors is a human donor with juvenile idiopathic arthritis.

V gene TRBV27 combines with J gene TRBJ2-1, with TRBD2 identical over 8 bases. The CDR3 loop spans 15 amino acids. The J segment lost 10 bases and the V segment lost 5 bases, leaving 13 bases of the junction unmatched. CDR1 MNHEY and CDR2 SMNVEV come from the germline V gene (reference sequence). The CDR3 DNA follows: TGTGCCAGCAGTATCGGGACTCGCCCGGGGGGGGAGCAGTTCTTC. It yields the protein CASSIGTRPGGEQFF.

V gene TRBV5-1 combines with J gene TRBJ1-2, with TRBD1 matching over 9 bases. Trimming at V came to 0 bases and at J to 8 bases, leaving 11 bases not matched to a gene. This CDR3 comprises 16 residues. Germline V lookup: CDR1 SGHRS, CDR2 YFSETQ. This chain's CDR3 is CASSLGPSTGGKGYTF. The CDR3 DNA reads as TGCGCCAGCAGCTTGGGCCCATCTACAGGGGGCAAAGGCTACACCTTC.

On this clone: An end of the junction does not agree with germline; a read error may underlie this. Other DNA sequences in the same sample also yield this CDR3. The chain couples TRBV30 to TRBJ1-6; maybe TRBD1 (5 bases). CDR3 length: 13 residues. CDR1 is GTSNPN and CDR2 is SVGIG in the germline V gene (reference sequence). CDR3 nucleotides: TGTGCCTGGAGTGAGGGGCACAATTCCCCCCTCCACTTT. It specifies CAWSEGHNSPLHF.

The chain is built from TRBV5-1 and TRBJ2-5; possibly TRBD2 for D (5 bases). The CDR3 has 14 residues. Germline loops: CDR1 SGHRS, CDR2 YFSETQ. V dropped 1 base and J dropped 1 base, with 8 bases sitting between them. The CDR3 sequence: CASSLPSRQETQYF. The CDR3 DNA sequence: TGCGCCAGCAGCTTGCCTAGCCGCCAAGAGACCCAGTACTTC.

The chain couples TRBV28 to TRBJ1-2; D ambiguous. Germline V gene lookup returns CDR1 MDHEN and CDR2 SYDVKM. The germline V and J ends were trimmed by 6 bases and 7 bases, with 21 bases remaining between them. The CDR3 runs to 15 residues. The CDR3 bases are TGTGCCAGCAGGGGAGAGGCAGTGCTAAATCGTGGCTACACCTTC. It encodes CASRGEAVLNRGYTF.

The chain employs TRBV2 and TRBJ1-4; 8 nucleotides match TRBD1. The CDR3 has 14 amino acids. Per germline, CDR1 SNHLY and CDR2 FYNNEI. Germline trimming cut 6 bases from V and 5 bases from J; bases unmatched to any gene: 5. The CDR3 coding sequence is TGTGCCAGCAGGCGGACAGGGAGCAATGAAAAACTGTTTTTT. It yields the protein CASRRTGSNEKLFF.

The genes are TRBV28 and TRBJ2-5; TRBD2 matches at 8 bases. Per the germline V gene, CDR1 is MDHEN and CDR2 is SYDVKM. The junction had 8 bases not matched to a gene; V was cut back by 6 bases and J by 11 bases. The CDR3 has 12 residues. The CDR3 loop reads CASRPPGGEQYF. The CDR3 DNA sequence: TGTGCCAGCAGGCCTCCGGGGGGGGAGCAGTACTTC.

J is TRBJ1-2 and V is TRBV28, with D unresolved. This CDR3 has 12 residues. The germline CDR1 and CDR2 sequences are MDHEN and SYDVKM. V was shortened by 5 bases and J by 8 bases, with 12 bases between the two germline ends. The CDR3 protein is CASSGLLQGYTF. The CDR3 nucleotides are TGTGCCAGCAGTGGCCTGCTTCAAGGCTACACCTTC.

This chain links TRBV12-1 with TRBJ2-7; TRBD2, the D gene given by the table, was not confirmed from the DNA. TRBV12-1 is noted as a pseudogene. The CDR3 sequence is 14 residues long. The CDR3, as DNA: TGTGCCAGCAGCTTTGCTCGGAGCTCCTACGAGCAGTACTTC. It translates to CASSFARSSYEQYF.

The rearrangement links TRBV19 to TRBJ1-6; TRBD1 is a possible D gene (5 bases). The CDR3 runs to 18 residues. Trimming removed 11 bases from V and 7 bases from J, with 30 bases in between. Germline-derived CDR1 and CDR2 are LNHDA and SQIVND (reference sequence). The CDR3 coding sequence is TGTGCCTCCTCAACTCCTGGGCAGGGAACGGGCTGGAATTCACCCCTCCACTTT. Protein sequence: CASSTPGQGTGWNSPLHF.

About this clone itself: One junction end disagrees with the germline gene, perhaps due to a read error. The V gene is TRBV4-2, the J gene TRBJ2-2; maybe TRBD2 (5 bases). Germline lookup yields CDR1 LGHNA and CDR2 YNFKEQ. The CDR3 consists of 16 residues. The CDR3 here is CARSQDRGSNTGELFF. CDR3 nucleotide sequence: TGTGCCAGAAGCCAAGACCGCGGGTCGAACACCGGGGAGCTGTTTTTT.

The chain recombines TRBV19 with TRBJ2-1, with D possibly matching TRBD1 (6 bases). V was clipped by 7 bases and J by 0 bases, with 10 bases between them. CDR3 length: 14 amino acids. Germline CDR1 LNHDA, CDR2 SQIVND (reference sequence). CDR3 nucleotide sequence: TGTGCCAGTAAGACAGGTAGCTCCTACAATGAGCAGTTCTTC. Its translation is CASKTGSSYNEQFF.

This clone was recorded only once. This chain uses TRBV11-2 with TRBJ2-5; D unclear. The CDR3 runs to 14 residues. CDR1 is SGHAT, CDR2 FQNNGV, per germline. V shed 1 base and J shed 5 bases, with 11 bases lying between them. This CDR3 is CASSLGQLVETQYF. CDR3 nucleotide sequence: TGTGCCAGCAGCTTAGGGCAGTTGGTGGAGACCCAGTACTTC. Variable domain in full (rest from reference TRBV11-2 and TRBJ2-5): EAGVAQSPRYKIIEKRQSVAFWCNPISGHATLYWYQQILGQGPKLLIQFQNNGVVDDSQLPKDRFSAERLKGVDSTLKIQPAKLEDSAVYLCASSLGQLVETQYFGPGTRLLVL.

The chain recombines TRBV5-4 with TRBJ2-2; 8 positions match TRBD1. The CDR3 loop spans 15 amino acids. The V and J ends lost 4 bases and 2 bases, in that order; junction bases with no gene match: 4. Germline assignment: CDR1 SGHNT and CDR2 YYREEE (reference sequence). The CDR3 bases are TGTGCCAGCAGCCGGACAGGGCCTAACACCGGGGAGCTGTTTTTT. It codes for CASSRTGPNTGELFF.